This T cell receptor beta chain is drawn from a study of regulatory T cells in long-lasting Graves disease. The CDR3 is 17 residues long. Germline CDR1 and CDR2: SGHAT and FQNNGV. Deletions cut 4 bases from V and 6 bases from J, with 21 bases between. This clonotype was recorded at least ten times. HTBI primers from iRepertoire and Arm-PCR of CDR3 regions yielded the TCR beta libraries. TCRdb independently ran MiXCR on the multiplex PCR reads; one entry per CDR3 protein. The top ten hold less than 15% of the sample, which has approximately 470,000 distinct CDR3 sequences, roughly 17% seen once. Sample time point: newly diagnosed GD, antithyroid drugs for less than 3 months. Following extraction of RNA from PBMCs, that RNA was used to make the TCR library. The same sample was also studied in work on T cells in Graves' hyperthyroidism and ophthalmopathy.

The V and J genes are TRBV11-2 and TRBJ2-2; D could derive from TRBD1 or TRBD2 (5 bases each). The sequence derives from a man between 40 and 49 years old with Graves disease. Sequenced material: peripheral blood mononuclear cells (PBMCs), taken at new diagnosis, from a patient treated with antithyroid drugs. The CDR3 here is CASSSLGAATPPGELFF. Written as DNA, the CDR3 is TGTGCCAGCAGCTCCCTCGGGGCGGCTACACCTCCCGGGGAGCTGTTTTTT.